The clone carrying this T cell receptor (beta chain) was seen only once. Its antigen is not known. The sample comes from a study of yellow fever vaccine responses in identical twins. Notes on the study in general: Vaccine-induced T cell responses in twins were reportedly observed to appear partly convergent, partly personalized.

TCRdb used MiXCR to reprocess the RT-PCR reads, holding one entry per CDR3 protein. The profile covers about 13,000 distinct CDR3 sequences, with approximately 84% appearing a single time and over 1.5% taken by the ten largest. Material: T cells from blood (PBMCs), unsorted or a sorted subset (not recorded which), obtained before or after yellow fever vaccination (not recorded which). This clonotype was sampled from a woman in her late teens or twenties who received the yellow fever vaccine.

The DNA of the CDR3 is TGTGCCAGCAGCTTAGACCGAGAGACCCAGTACTTC. Its protein is CASSLDRETQYF. The chain joins TRBV11-2 to TRBJ2-5, with D unresolved. Trimming stripped 0 bases from V and 4 bases from J, with 3 bases between. Germline V gene sequence: CDR1 SGHAT, CDR2 FQNNGV. The CDR3 runs 12 residues.